This T cell receptor (beta chain) emerged from a study of Ad26.COV2.S vaccination and SARS-CoV-2 variants (dated by TCRdb to about 2021). Study-level background: Vaccine-arm donors were drawn from COV1001, a multicentre, randomized, double-blind, placebo-controlled phase I-IIa trial of Ad26.COV2.S in healthy adults. Participants in the trial were split at random into five groups of five each, receiving low-dose or high-dose Ad26.COV2.S once or twice, or else placebo on both occasions. Ad26.COV2.S was administered intramuscularly at a dose of 5x10^10 or 1x10^11 viral particles, either as one shot or as two shots given 56 days apart. Throughout the experiments and outcome assessment, investigators stayed blinded to trial group allocation. The TCR-sequenced set comprised about 32 samples: 19 Ad26.COV2.S vaccine recipients, 5 placebo recipients and 8 SARS-CoV-2 convalescent individuals. The specificity and breadth of SARS-CoV-2-reactive T cell receptors after Ad26.COV2.S vaccination were assessed by TCRbeta repertoire sequencing. Study-level results and caveats: The study was not powered to compare responses between vaccine doses or regimens. Compared with placebo recipients, Ad26.COV2.S recipients showed higher spike-specific TCR breadth (P = 0.0014). After vaccination, substantial breadth of spike-specific CD8+ and CD4+ T cell responses was reported. It was noted by the authors that total T cell responses may have been underestimated by the TCR breadth and depth analyses. Non-spike TCR breadth was comparable between vaccine and placebo recipients, consistent with the vaccine containing only spike.

TCRbeta CDR3 regions were sequenced with the immunoSEQ Assay. After extraction, genomic DNA underwent amplification by bias-controlled multiplex PCR, followed by high-throughput sequencing. For the original study's pipeline: To quantify the absolute abundance of every unique TCRbeta CDR3 region, sequences were collapsed and filtered. T cell fraction was estimated by normalizing TCRbeta template counts to usable DNA, with usable DNA measured through amplification of reference genes found in all nucleated cells. Repertoire TCRs were annotated as SARS-CoV-2-specific by exact matching of V gene, CDR3 amino acid sequence and J gene to a known reactive TCR set. The reference SARS-CoV-2 TCR set was obtained from MIRA and was filtered for enrichment in COVID-19-positive ImmuneCODE repertoires, whereby public or cross-reactive TCRs were removed. Drawing on the MIRA antigens, annotated TCRs were analysed further at the level of specific ORF or position within ORF. Depth was the summed frequency of annotated unique rearrangements, while breadth was defined as annotated unique rearrangements over total unique productive rearrangements. Group comparisons of TCR breadth used two-sided Wilcoxon rank-sum tests. In TCRdb, the immuneACCESS table is reduced to in-frame sequences with V and J assigned. These tables do not hold every clone; where another copy was compared, an unresolved V gene accounts for under half, and the others remain unexplained. That table furnishes V, J and clone size, whereas the DNA furnished D and trimming. The sample contains almost 400,000 clones, over 75% of them found a single time. The ten largest clonotypes hold under 2% of the sample.

Reading the label with the study, this specimen's treatment or condition is: around 19 received Ad26.COV2.S at low or high dose, single or two shots; 5 received placebo; per-sample allocation not given. Repertoires of vaccine and placebo recipients were sequenced from samples taken on day 63 after the first injection. Between 29 July and 7 August 2020, Cohort 1b enrolled around 24 adults aged 18-55 years at one site in Boston, USA. Ad26.COV2.S was a replication-incompetent adenovirus type 26 vector that expressed a prefusion-stabilized SARS-CoV-2 spike protein derived from the original Wuhan strain. Turning to this clone: The target of this receptor is not known. Qualities for individual bases were not recorded, and no much larger clone is one base off.

The germline V gene sets CDR1 to SQVTM and CDR2 to ANQGSEA. The CDR3 runs 11 residues from the cysteine to the phenylalanine. Only the CDR3 portion is preserved as DNA: 33 bases, with reading frame beginning at the first base. V and J are truncated by 5 bases and 1 base respectively, leaving an intervening sequence of 5 bases. This TCR was recovered from a person aged 18-65 years who received the Ad26.COV2.S COVID-19 vaccine or a placebo. In this chain, TRBV29-1 is recombined with TRBJ2-5; the D gene identity is not certain. The specimen was peripheral blood, collected in a trial of Ad26.COV2.S vaccine versus placebo. The CDR3 protein sequence reads: CSVSIQETQYF. The sequenced DNA: TGCAGCGTTAGCATCCAAGAGACCCAGTACTTC. Reference TRBV29-1 and TRBJ2-5 proteins supply the regions before and after the CDR3; the full variable domain is: SAVISQKPSRDICQRGTSLTIQCQVDSQVTMMFWYRQQPGQSLTLIATANQGSEATYESGFVIDKFPISRPNLTFSTLTVSNMSPEDSSIYLCSVSIQETQYFGPGTRLLVL.